Given below is one T cell receptor (beta chain) in context. Its target is unknown. Other DNA variants within this sample encode the same CDR3. The data stem from a study of T cell responses to AZD1222 COVID-19 vaccine. Study-wide findings and caveats: Across spike, vaccine-associated CD4 TCRs were found, dominant at 160-218 and 743-854. There were mostly white British donors and more females than males, and clonal diversity was possibly underestimated. Repertoire sampling occurred only after the peak T cell response. Nearly half of spike-specific TCRs reportedly target variant regions that are unmutated in the B.1.351 and B.1.1.7 variants.

Sequenced by immunoSEQ multiplex PCR; TCRdb stores in-frame clones only, minus some. The table lists about 120,000 clones, 90% of them singletons. Trimming took 0 bases from V and 4 from J, leaving 8 bases between them. This CDR3 contains 14 residues. Germline V gives CDR1 SGHTA, CDR2 FQGNSA. The input for sequencing was peripheral blood, taken on day 0 of MenACWY control vaccination. This clonotype originated in an adult in good health. The rearrangement joins TRBV7-2 to TRBJ2-3; TRBD1 might be the D (6 bases). The CDR3 coding sequence is TGTGCCAGCAGCTTAGCACAGGGCCCAGATACGCAGTATTTT. This encodes CASSLAQGPDTQYF.